This T cell receptor (beta chain) came from a study of siplizumab effects on memory and regulatory T cells. Findings of the study overall: Researchers could not give a naive or memory phenotype to roughly 75-96% of proliferating CD4+ or CD8+ clones. Naive T cells apparently outstripped memory cells in diversity and seemed major alloresponse contributors. Alloreactive sequences whose origin lay in unstimulated CD4+ memory cells were significantly reduced by siplizumab.

With regard to this clone: Its antigen is currently unknown.

About 9.8 x 10^4 TCR templates per sample were sequenced. The assay was immunoSEQ multiplex PCR, and TCRdb's table has in-frame clones only and misses some. The sample gives some 88,000 clones, around 89% of which show up once; roughly 15% is in the top ten. In germline, CDR1 is SGHTA, CDR2 FQGTGA. The CDR3 consists of 15 residues. V lost 5 bases to trimming and J lost 2 bases, with 16 bases between them. The material sequenced was CD4+ T cells sorted from blood. The rearrangement links TRBV7-3 to TRBJ2-7, with D possibly matching TRBD1 (5 bases). This sequence originates from a human donor in good health. The CDR3 reads CASSLGVGPTYEQYF. DNA of the CDR3: TGTGCCAGCAGCCTAGGGGTTGGGCCTACCTACGAGCAGTACTTC.